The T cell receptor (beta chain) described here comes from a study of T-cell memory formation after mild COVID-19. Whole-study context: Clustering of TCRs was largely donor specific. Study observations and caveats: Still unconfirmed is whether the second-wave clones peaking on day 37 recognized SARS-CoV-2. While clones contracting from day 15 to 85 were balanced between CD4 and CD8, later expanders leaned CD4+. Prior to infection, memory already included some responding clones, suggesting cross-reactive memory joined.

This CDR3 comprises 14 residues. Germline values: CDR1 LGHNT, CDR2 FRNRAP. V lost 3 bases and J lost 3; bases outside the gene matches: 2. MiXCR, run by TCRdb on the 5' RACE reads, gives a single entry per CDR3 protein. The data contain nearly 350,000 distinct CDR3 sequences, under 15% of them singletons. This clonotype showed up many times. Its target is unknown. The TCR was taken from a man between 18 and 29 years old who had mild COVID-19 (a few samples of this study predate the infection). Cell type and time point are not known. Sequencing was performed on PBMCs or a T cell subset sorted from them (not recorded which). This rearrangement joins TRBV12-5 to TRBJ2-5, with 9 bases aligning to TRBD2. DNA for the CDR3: TGTGCTAGTGGTTTCGGACTAGCGAAAGAGACCCAGTACTTC. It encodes CASGFGLAKETQYF.